Detailed here is one T cell receptor beta chain. Its antigen remains unidentified. Expressed TCRB transcripts were sequenced, since all the RNA that had been isolated was reverse transcribed. Sequencing was performed with immunoSEQ multiplex PCR; in TCRdb, only in-frame clones are kept and a portion is missing. This table holds 500,000 to 650,000 clones, roughly 12% found once. The V gene lost 6 bases and the J gene lost 6 bases, with 10 bases spanning the gap. Per the germline V gene, CDR1 is DFQATT and CDR2 is SNEGSKA (reference sequence). The CDR3 runs to 11 residues. The data were obtained in a study of beta chain features in type 1 diabetes. Findings of the study overall: Fewer insertions but more deletions were seen at VDJ junctions in type 1 diabetes patients. Among patients with Type 1 diabetes, TCRB CDR3s were moderately but significantly shorter in every one of the four CD4+ subsets. When cDNA is sequenced, cells with high TCR expression could be over-represented. Naive, central memory and regulatory TCRB repertoires appeared more similar among patients than healthy donors.

The J gene is TRBJ2-3, the V gene TRBV20-1, with D unresolved. This TCR came from a man aged 30 to 45 with type 1 diabetes. Material for sequencing was naive CD4+ T cells from blood. Here the CDR3 DNA reads TGCAGTGCCCTATTAGAGGATACGCAGTATTTT. It codes for CSALLEDTQYF.